This T cell receptor (beta chain) came from a study of cytomegalovirus exposure and HLA in healthy donors. Overall study findings and caveats: Reported results showed that the classifier diagnosed cytomegalovirus status with high specificity and sensitivity. TCR beta sequences reportedly predicted most subjects' HLA-A and HLA-B alleles accurately. Previously analyzed data showed that most TCR beta V segments were productive at a frequency of about 87% or about 30%.

This CDR3 comprises 12 residues. Germline V gene lookup returns CDR1 MNHEY and CDR2 SVGAGI. Trimming took 6 bases from V and 4 from J; bases not matched to a gene: 2. A note on this clone: Its antigen is currently unknown.

Primers for the PCR totalled 60 Vbeta and 13 Jbeta. Assay used: immunoSEQ multiplex PCR; TCRdb lists only in-frame clones, some missing. The sample consists of roughly 300,000 clones, roughly 88% of them appearing once. This chain links TRBV6-5 with TRBJ1-1; TRBD1 matches at 7 bases. This receptor was obtained from a man in his forties in good health and CMV-seropositive. The material sequenced was PBMCs. The CDR3: CASSDRVTEAFF. As DNA, the CDR3 is TGTGCCAGCAGCGACAGGGTCACTGAAGCTTTCTTT.